These T cell receptor beta chains were read from a single sample in a study of regulatory T cells in long-lasting Graves disease. MiXCR, applied by TCRdb to the multiplex PCR reads, yields one record per CDR3 protein. The sample includes hundreds of thousands of distinct CDR3 sequences, less than 25% of them seen just once. The specimen was peripheral blood mononuclear cells (PBMCs), collected when the disease was refractory, from a patient treated with antithyroid drugs. The receptor set was obtained from a female donor with Graves disease. Each CDR3 is given with its conserved first and last residue. A D gene is named only where the DNA matches it firmly. Only part of the rows carry a size: once, few, many, or a class if the clone is expanded.

.,TRBV6-2/TRBV6-3,many,TRBJ1-4,CASSYSARGPEKLFF,TGTGCCAGCAGTTACTCGGCCAGGGGTCCGGAAAAACTGTTTTTT
.,TRBV5-1,.,TRBJ2-6,CASSLFSGISSGANVLTF,TGCGCCAGCAGCTTGTTCAGCGGAATAAGCTCTGGGGCCAACGTCCTGACTTTC
TRBD2,TRBV5-1,few,TRBJ2-7,CASSSRLGLEGYEQYF,TGCGCCAGCAGCTCGCGGTTGGGACTAGAGGGCTACGAGCAGTACTTC
.,TRBV19,.,TRBJ2-1,CASTRESLGDEQFF,TGTGCCAGTACCCGAGAGTCACTGGGGGATGAGCAGTTCTTC
TRBD2,TRBV7-9,.,TRBJ2-2,CASSPTSGRLPGELFF,TGTGCCAGCAGCCCCACTAGCGGGAGACTTCCCGGGGAGCTGTTTTTT
.,TRBV7-8,.,TRBJ2-7,CASNTGGASSFYEQYF,TGTGCCAGTAATACAGGGGGGGCCTCTAGTTTCTACGAGCAGTACTTC
.,TRBV6-5,many,TRBJ1-1,CASSWEGTATEAFF,TGTGCCAGCAGTTGGGAGGGGACCGCCACTGAAGCTTTCTTT
.,TRBV28,many,TRBJ2-5,CASSTLIQETQYF,TGTGCCAGCAGTACCCTTATCCAAGAGACCCAGTACTTC
.,TRBV20-1,many,TRBJ2-7,CSAPFMQAEQYF,TGCAGTGCCCCCTTTATGCAGGCCGAGCAGTACTTC
.,TRBV9,few,TRBJ1-1,CASSVETGPNTEAFF,TGTGCCAGCAGCGTAGAGACAGGCCCTAACACTGAAGCTTTCTTT